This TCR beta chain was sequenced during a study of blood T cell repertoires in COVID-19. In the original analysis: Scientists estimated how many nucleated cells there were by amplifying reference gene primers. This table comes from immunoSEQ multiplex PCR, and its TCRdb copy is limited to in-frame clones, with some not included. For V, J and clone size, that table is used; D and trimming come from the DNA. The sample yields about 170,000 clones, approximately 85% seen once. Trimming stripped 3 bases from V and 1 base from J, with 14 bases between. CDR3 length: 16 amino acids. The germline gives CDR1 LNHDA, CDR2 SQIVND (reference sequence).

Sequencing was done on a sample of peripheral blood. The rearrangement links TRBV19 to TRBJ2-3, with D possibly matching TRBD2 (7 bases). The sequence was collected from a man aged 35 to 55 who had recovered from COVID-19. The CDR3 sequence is CASSIGGGRGTDTQYF. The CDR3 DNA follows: TGTGCCAGTAGTATTGGGGGGGGCCGGGGCACAGATACGCAGTATTTT.